This T cell receptor (beta chain) comes out of a study of T cells after yellow fever vaccination. The table lists this clonotype with a few counts. V shed 3 bases and J shed 8 bases, with 10 bases lying between them. CDR3 length: 12 amino acids. The germline V gene has CDR1 MNHEY and CDR2 SVGAGI. They built TCR cDNA with 5'RACE template switching, a step that put in a universal primer site and UMIs. One entry per CDR3 protein, called by TCRdb with MiXCR from the 5' RACE reads. The table has about 96,000 distinct CDR3 sequences, roughly 9% seen once. Study results and limitations: Peak timing came faster in the weaker secondary response, day 5 versus 15. There was a possibility that FACS-sorted repertoires contained abundant clonotypes contaminating from the bulk population.

Sequencing used CD8+ T cells not binding an NS4B(214-222) dextramer, sorted from PBMCs, obtained less than 16 days after the first yellow fever vaccination. V is TRBV6-5 and J is TRBJ1-2, with D hard to call. This receptor was identified in a man aged 18 to 29 who received the YFV17D yellow fever vaccine. As DNA, the CDR3 is TGTGCCAGCAGTTATGGTACAGAAGGCTACACCTTC. Translation: CASSYGTEGYTF.